This T cell receptor beta chain was obtained from a study of Graves' ophthalmopathy and Graves' hyperthyroidism. Study conclusions and caveats: Blood repertoires reportedly contained most expanded thyroid clonotypes above 0.001 frequency.

Out of around 10 ml of fresh peripheral blood, PBMCs were obtained. On this clonotype itself: The target antigen is unknown.

Germline V gene sequence: CDR1 MNHNS, CDR2 SASEGT. The CDR3 consists of 15 residues. V shed 0 bases and J 3 bases; nucleotides not matched to a gene: 5. RNA transcripts yielded amplified TCR beta CDR3 regions. RT-PCR with HTBI primers came first, then second-round multiplex PCR. TCRdb re-called the multiplex PCR reads through MiXCR, storing one row per CDR3 protein. The data contain approximately 700,000 distinct CDR3 sequences, roughly 40% of them singletons. This chain links TRBV6-1 with TRBJ2-7; 7 nucleotides line up with TRBD2. Sequenced sample: peripheral blood. This clonotype originated in an adult man with Graves' ophthalmopathy. The CDR3 nucleotides are TGTGCCAGCAGTGAAGCGTCCGGGGGGAGCTACGAGCAGTACTTC. Protein: CASSEASGGSYEQYF.